This entry describes one TCR beta chain. Its antigen is undetermined. A much more abundant neighbour one base away suggests this may be a read error. This sample was taken from a study of breast tumors, draining lymph nodes, adjacent tissues. Findings of the study overall: Compared with basal-like, luminal-like tumors shared significantly more repertoire with nontumor tissue. That most tumor T cells come from lymph nodes remained unproven. Tumor TCR diversity was below lymph nodes but above nontumor tissue.

The CDR3 totals 14 residues. Germline lookup yields CDR1 SGHKS and CDR2 YYEKEE (reference sequence). The V segment lost 2 bases and the J segment 4 bases; nucleotides outside the gene matches: 3. TCRdb itself ran the multiplex PCR reads through MiXCR, one entry per CDR3 protein. The sample includes 66,000 or so distinct CDR3 sequences, less than 45% of them seen just once. This TCR derives from a female donor with breast cancer. Some clones in this sample may be carry-over from other donors' samples. Specimen: breast tumor tissue. The chain recombines TRBV5-5 with TRBJ2-3, with 8 bases identical to TRBD2. The CDR3 DNA is TGTGCCAGCAGCTTTAGCGGGGCGCCAGATACGCAGTATTTT. Protein: CASSFSGAPDTQYF.